The 30 T cell receptor beta chains below all came from one sample that was sequenced in a study of OX40 agonist ivuxolimab in advanced cancers. Measured with immunoSEQ multiplex PCR; TCRdb has only the in-frame clones, and not every one. The sample lists about 35,000 clones, roughly 84% seen once, with approximately 1.8% in the top ten. Sequencing was performed on CD4+ or CD8+ T cells sorted from blood, taken in a trial of the OX40 agonist ivuxolimab. The receptors shown here come from an adult with an advanced solid tumor such as melanoma, head and neck, liver or kidney cancer.

The CDR3 region is CASRQYQGSGTEAFF. The CDR3 DNA is TGTGCCAGCAGACAATACCAGGGGAGTGGGACTGAAGCTTTCTTT. The J gene is TRBJ1-1, the V gene TRBV14; weak D call: TRBD1 (6 bases). The CDR3 contains 15 residues. Germline V lookup: CDR1 SGHDN, CDR2 FVKESK. V shed 6 bases and J shed 5 bases, with 19 bases lying between them.

The gene calls are TRBV14 and TRBJ1-1; D unclear. Per germline, CDR1 SGHDN and CDR2 FVKESK. The V gene lost 0 bases and the J gene lost 1 base, with 6 bases spanning the gap. The CDR3 runs to 14 residues. The CDR3 DNA follows: TGTGCCAGCAGCCAAGAGACACGGAACACTGAAGCTTTCTTT. This gives the protein CASSQETRNTEAFF.

This chain connects TRBV18 to TRBJ2-5, with 12 bases aligning to TRBD2. The V and J ends lost 0 bases and 5 bases, in that order; junction bases with no gene match: 7. CDR3 length: 17 amino acids. Germline V gene sequence: CDR1 KGHSH, CDR2 LQKENI. This chain's CDR3 is CASSPPPSGRAWETQYF. In nucleotides, the CDR3 is TGTGCCAGCTCACCACCTCCTAGCGGGAGGGCATGGGAGACCCAGTACTTC.

The rearrangement joins TRBV5-5 to TRBJ1-5; D is undetermined. Germline V CDR1 and CDR2: SGHKS, YYEKEE (reference sequence). The CDR3 is 14 residues long. Deletions cut 4 bases from V and 8 bases from J, with 16 bases between. CDR3 in amino acids: CASSPRGRVEPQHF. CDR3 coding DNA: TGTGCCAGCAGCCCCCGTGGGAGAGTAGAGCCCCAGCATTTT. Full variable domain (missing parts from reference TRBV5-5 and TRBJ1-5): DAGVTQSPTHLIKTRGQQVTLRCSPISGHKSVSWYQQVLGQGPQFIFQYYEKEERGRGNFPDRFSARQFPNYSSELNVNALLLGDSALYLCASSPRGRVEPQHFGDGTRLSIL.

The CDR3 region is CASSLVAGELFF. DNA for the CDR3: TGTGCCAGCAGCTTAGTGGCCGGGGAGCTGTTTTTT. The chain links TRBV11-3 to TRBJ2-2; D not certain. The V end lost 1 base, the J end lost 6 bases, and 3 bases lay between the germline ends. This CDR3 has 12 residues. Germline values: CDR1 SGHNT, CDR2 YENEEA.

This sequence joins TRBV7-2 and TRBJ2-1; 10 nucleotides match TRBD2. V lost 5 bases to trimming and J lost 9 bases; unmatched junction nucleotides: 10. This CDR3 spans 15 amino acids. Germline lookup yields CDR1 SGHTA and CDR2 FQGNSA. The CDR3 here is CASSPSHLAGAEQFF. CDR3 nucleotides: TGTGCCAGCAGCCCGAGTCATCTAGCGGGAGCTGAGCAGTTCTTC.

This sequence joins TRBV12-5 and TRBJ2-2, with 16 bases identical to TRBD2. CDR3 size: 19 residues. Germline V gene data show CDR1 as LGHNT and CDR2 as FRNRAP. J gave up 4 bases and V 6 bases, and 11 bases lay outside the gene matches. CDR3 in amino acids: CASGTPGLAGGPGTGELFF. The DNA of the CDR3 is TGTGCTAGTGGCACTCCGGGACTAGCGGGGGGGCCGGGCACCGGGGAGCTGTTTTTT. Complete variable domain (other parts from reference TRBV12-5 and TRBJ2-2): DARVTQTPRHKVTEMGQEVTMRCQPILGHNTVFWYRQTMMQGLELLAYFRNRAPLDDSGMPKDRFSAEMPDATLATLKIQPSEPRDSAVYFCASGTPGLAGGPGTGELFFGEGSRLTVL.

Here the CDR3 reads CASKVGGTGGRDTQYF. CDR3 coding DNA: TGTGCCAGTAAGGTTGGGGGGACAGGGGGAAGAGATACGCAGTATTTT. The rearrangement uses TRBV19 and TRBJ2-3; 11 nucleotides match TRBD1. CDR3 length equals 16 residues. Per germline, CDR1 LNHDA and CDR2 SQIVND (reference sequence). V was pared by 7 bases and J by 5 bases, with 11 bases of the junction left unmatched.

The rearrangement uses TRBV19 and TRBJ1-4; D perhaps matches TRBD1 (5 bases). Trimming pared 5 bases from V and 11 bases from J, leaving 21 bases between. The length of the CDR3 is 15 residues. In germline, CDR1 is LNHDA, CDR2 SQIVND (reference sequence). CDR3 protein: CASSPERGLGGKLFF. The DNA of the CDR3 is TGTGCCAGTAGTCCTGAGAGGGGCCTTGGGGGGAAACTGTTTTTT.

The chain uses TRBV6-5 and TRBJ2-1; D ambiguous. This CDR3 has 12 amino acids. Germline V gives CDR1 MNHEY, CDR2 SVGAGI. V was cut by 6 bases and J by 9 bases, with 12 bases left in between. CDR3 amino acids: CASSLRYGEQFF. The CDR3, as DNA: TGTGCCAGCAGCCTTAGGTATGGTGAGCAGTTCTTC.

The rearrangement joins TRBV7-8 to TRBJ2-3, with a possible D match to TRBD2 (6 bases). The CDR3 is made up of 16 amino acids. The germline V gene encodes CDR1 SGHVS and CDR2 FQNEAQ. With 1 base removed from V and 0 bases from J, the gap between germline ends came to 11 bases. DNA for the CDR3: TGTGCCAGCAGCTTAGGGGACTTTTCTAGCACAGATACGCAGTATTTT. Its protein is CASSLGDFSSTDTQYF.

This clone was observed a handful of times. The rearrangement uses TRBV2 and TRBJ1-2; D may be TRBD1 (5 bases). The V gene's germline CDR1 is SNHLY and CDR2 FYNNEI. V dropped 5 bases and J dropped 6 bases, with 19 bases sitting between them. This CDR3 contains 15 residues. This chain's CDR3 is CASSSRPGLSDGYTF. The CDR3 region has the DNA TGTGCCAGCAGTAGCCGGCCGGGGCTGTCGGATGGCTACACCTTC.

In nucleotides, the CDR3 is TGTGCCAGCAGTAGAGGAGAGATCTACGAGCAGTACTTC. This encodes CASSRGEIYEQYF. This chain connects TRBV28 to TRBJ2-7; D unclear. The CDR3 is made up of 13 amino acids. V was clipped by 5 bases and J by 3 bases, with 11 bases between them. Germline V gene data show CDR1 as MDHEN and CDR2 as SYDVKM.

A few counts support this clone. V and J are TRBV11-2 and TRBJ1-2, with TRBD1 as a possible D gene (6 bases). The CDR3 is made up of 16 amino acids. CDR1 is SGHAT, CDR2 FQNNGV, per germline. V was shortened by 5 bases and J by 1 base, with 17 bases between the two germline ends. DNA for the CDR3: TGTGCCAGCAGCCGGTGGGGGGCAGACAGTAACTATGGCTACACCTTC. The encoded protein is CASSRWGADSNYGYTF.

The chain joins TRBV9 to TRBJ2-6; TRBD1 matches 9 bases. The ends lost 6 bases at V and 0 bases at J; junction bases unmatched: 7. CDR3 length equals 17 residues. Germline CDR1 reads SGDLS; CDR2 reads YYNGEE. DNA for the CDR3: TGTGCCAGCATGGGACAGGGTCGCAGCTCTGGGGCCAACGTCCTGACTTTC. It specifies CASMGQGRSSGANVLTF.

V and J are TRBV7-2 and TRBJ2-5, with D possibly TRBD2 on 5 matching bases. Trimming stripped 8 bases from V and 2 bases from J, with 12 bases between. This CDR3 is 13 amino acids long. Germline-derived CDR1 and CDR2 are SGHTA and FQGNSA. CDR3 region: CASERLTQETQYF. CDR3 DNA: TGTGCCAGCGAGCGGTTAACACAAGAGACCCAGTACTTC.

The chain links TRBV30 to TRBJ1-4, with no clear D. CDR3 length: 13 amino acids. The germline gives CDR1 GTSNPN, CDR2 SVGIG (reference sequence). The germline V and J ends were trimmed by 0 bases and 4 bases, with 6 bases remaining between them. DNA of the CDR3: TGTGCCTGGAGTGTACAGATTAATGAAAAACTGTTTTTT. Its protein product is CAWSVQINEKLFF.

The chain has TRBV9 and TRBJ2-5; D is ambiguous. This CDR3 has 13 amino acids. V shed 0 bases and J shed 1 base, with 4 bases lying between them. Germline lookup yields CDR1 SGDLS and CDR2 YYNGEE. The CDR3 sequence is CASSVDRQETQYF. CDR3 DNA: TGTGCCAGCAGCGTAGATCGCCAAGAGACCCAGTACTTC.

By share, this clone ranks as medium-sized. The V and J genes are TRBV5-1 and TRBJ1-1, with D uncertain. The V end was cut by 5 bases, the J end by 1 base, with 9 bases between. This CDR3 comprises 13 residues. The germline V gene encodes CDR1 SGHRS and CDR2 YFSETQ. The CDR3 sequence is CASRIRTNTEAFF. Written as DNA, the CDR3 is TGCGCCAGCAGGATACGGACGAACACTGAAGCTTTCTTT.

This chain joins TRBV5-1 and TRBJ2-5, with D perhaps TRBD1 (6 bases). The V end was cut by 1 base, the J end by 2 bases, with 18 bases between. The germline CDR1 and CDR2 sequences are SGHRS and YFSETQ. This CDR3 spans 17 amino acids. The CDR3 sequence: CASSLYFDRPNQETQYF. Written as DNA, the CDR3 is TGCGCCAGCAGCTTGTATTTTGACAGGCCCAATCAAGAGACCCAGTACTTC.

The rearrangement uses TRBV5-4 and TRBJ1-5; no clear D gene. The CDR3 has 14 amino acids. Germline V lookup: CDR1 SGHNT, CDR2 YYREEE (reference sequence). Trimming cost V 0 bases and J 4 bases, with 8 bases left between them. CDR3 region: CASSLDGVNQPQHF. CDR3 nucleotide sequence: TGTGCCAGCAGCTTGGACGGTGTAAATCAGCCCCAGCATTTT. Full variable domain (rest looked up from reference TRBV5-4 and TRBJ1-5): ETGVTQSPTHLIKTRGQQVTLRCSSQSGHNTVSWYQQALGQGPQFIFQYYREEENGRGNFPPRFSGLQFPNYSSELNVNALELDDSALYLCASSLDGVNQPQHFGDGTRLSIL.

This clone was counted only a few times. This sequence joins TRBV18 and TRBJ2-1, with D perhaps TRBD2 (5 bases). The V gene lost 5 bases and the J gene lost 6 bases, with 17 bases spanning the gap. This CDR3 has 15 amino acids. Looked up from germline, CDR1 is KGHSH and CDR2 is LQKENI. The CDR3 bases are TGTGCCAGCTCAGGGTTAGCGAGCGTGGGCAATGAGCAGTTCTTC. Translation: CASSGLASVGNEQFF.

In DNA form, the CDR3 reads TGTGCCAGCCGACATCCGAACACCGGGGAGCTGTTTTTT. This translates into CASRHPNTGELFF. The V gene is TRBV6-6, the J gene TRBJ2-2, with D uncertain. This CDR3 is 13 amino acids long. From germline, CDR1 is MNHNY and CDR2 SVGAGI (reference sequence). With 8 bases removed from V and 0 bases from J, the gap between germline ends came to 7 bases.

This sequence joins TRBV7-6 and TRBJ1-3; D gene ambiguous. Trimming stripped 0 bases from V and 2 bases from J, with 5 bases between. From germline, CDR1 is SGHVS and CDR2 FNYEAQ. The CDR3 is 14 amino acids. The CDR3 region is CASSLAGTGNTIYF. CDR3 in DNA: TGTGCCAGCAGCTTAGCAGGGACTGGAAACACCATATATTTT.

J is TRBJ2-7 and V is TRBV20-1; TRBD1 is a possible D gene (5 bases). The CDR3 has 11 amino acids. The V and J ends lost 6 bases and 2 bases respectively, with 8 bases between them. Looked up from germline, CDR1 is DFQATT and CDR2 is SNEGSKA (reference sequence). The CDR3 sequence: CSALRAYEQYF. CDR3 nucleotides: TGCAGTGCCCTCAGGGCCTACGAGCAGTACTTC.

The CDR3 sequence is CASSLAGGYEKLFF. The CDR3, as DNA: TGTGCCAGCAGCTTGGCAGGGGGCTATGAAAAACTGTTTTTT. V is TRBV11-2 and J is TRBJ1-4; TRBD1 matches 8 bases. The CDR3 runs 14 residues. Losses at the gene ends were 3 bases for V and 6 bases for J; bases not matched to a gene: 3. Germline V gene data show CDR1 as SGHAT and CDR2 as FQNNGV. Full variable domain (missing parts from reference TRBV11-2 and TRBJ1-4): EAGVAQSPRYKIIEKRQSVAFWCNPISGHATLYWYQQILGQGPKLLIQFQNNGVVDDSQLPKDRFSAERLKGVDSTLKIQPAKLEDSAVYLCASSLAGGYEKLFFGSGTQLSVL.

This rearrangement joins TRBV6-5 to TRBJ1-1, with D uncertain. With 1 base removed from V and 5 bases from J, the gap between germline ends came to 11 bases. The germline V gene encodes CDR1 MNHEY and CDR2 SVGAGI. The CDR3 spans 14 residues. The DNA for the CDR3 is TGTGCCAGCAGTTACTTGGGGTTGAGGACTGAAGCTTTCTTT. Amino acid sequence: CASSYLGLRTEAFF.

The J gene is TRBJ2-1, the V gene TRBV19; TRBD1 matches at 9 bases. Germline CDR1 and CDR2: LNHDA and SQIVND (reference sequence). V lost 6 bases, J lost 6 bases, and 24 bases stayed unmatched. CDR3 size: 20 residues. CDR3 residues: CASSMRIGTGSTRSFNEQFF. The CDR3, as DNA: TGTGCCAGTAGCATGCGGATTGGGACAGGGAGTACCCGCTCTTTCAATGAGCAGTTCTTC.

Only a few counts were recorded for this clone. The CDR3 sequence: CASSLQQGNTEAFF. In nucleotides, the CDR3 is TGTGCCAGCTCACTGCAACAGGGTAACACTGAAGCTTTCTTT. J is TRBJ1-1 and V is TRBV18, with D perhaps matching TRBD1 (6 bases). V was trimmed by 4 bases and J by 2 bases, leaving 11 bases between them. The CDR3 is made up of 14 amino acids. The germline V gene has CDR1 KGHSH and CDR2 LQKENI. The whole variable domain, filled in from reference TRBV18 and TRBJ1-1, reads NAGVMQNPRHLVRRRGQEARLRCSPMKGHSHVYWYRQLPEEGLKFMVYLQKENIIDESGMPKERFSAEFPKEGPSILRIQQVVRGDSAAYFCASSLQQGNTEAFFGQGTRLTVV.

The rearrangement joins TRBV14 to TRBJ1-1; D perhaps matches TRBD1 (5 bases). The CDR3 sequence is 13 residues long. V lost 4 bases to trimming and J lost 0 bases, with 6 bases between them. The germline V gene has CDR1 SGHDN and CDR2 FVKESK. The DNA for the CDR3 is TGTGCCAGCAGCCGACAGTTGAACACTGAAGCTTTCTTT. It is translated as CASSRQLNTEAFF.